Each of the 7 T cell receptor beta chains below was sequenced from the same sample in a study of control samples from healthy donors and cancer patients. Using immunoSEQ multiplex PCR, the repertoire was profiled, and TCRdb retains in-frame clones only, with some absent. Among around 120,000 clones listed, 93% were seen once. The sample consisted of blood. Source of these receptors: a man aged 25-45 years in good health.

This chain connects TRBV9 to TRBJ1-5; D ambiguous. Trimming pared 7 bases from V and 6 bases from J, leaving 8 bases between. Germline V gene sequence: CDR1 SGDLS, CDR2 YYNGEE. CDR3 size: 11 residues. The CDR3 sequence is CASWMIQPQHF. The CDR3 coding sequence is TGTGCCAGCTGGATGATTCAGCCCCAGCATTTT. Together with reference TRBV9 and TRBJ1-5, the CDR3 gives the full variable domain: DSGVTQTPKHLITATGQRVTLRCSPRSGDLSVYWYQQSLDQGLQFLIQYYNGEERAKGNILERFSAQQFPDLHSELNLSSLELGDSALYFCASWMIQPQHFGDGTRLSIL.

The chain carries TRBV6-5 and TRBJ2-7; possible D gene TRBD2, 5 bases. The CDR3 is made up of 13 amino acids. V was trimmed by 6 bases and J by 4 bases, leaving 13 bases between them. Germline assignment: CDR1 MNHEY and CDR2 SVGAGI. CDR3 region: CASRDGRGYEQYV. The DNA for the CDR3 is TGTGCCAGCAGGGATGGACGGGGTTACGAGCAGTACGTC.

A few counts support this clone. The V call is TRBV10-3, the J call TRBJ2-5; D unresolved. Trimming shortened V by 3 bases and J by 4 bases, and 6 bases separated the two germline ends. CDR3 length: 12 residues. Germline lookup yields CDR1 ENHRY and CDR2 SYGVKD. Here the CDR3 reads CAISDPRETQYF. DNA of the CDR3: TGTGCCATCAGTGACCCGCGAGAGACCCAGTACTTC.

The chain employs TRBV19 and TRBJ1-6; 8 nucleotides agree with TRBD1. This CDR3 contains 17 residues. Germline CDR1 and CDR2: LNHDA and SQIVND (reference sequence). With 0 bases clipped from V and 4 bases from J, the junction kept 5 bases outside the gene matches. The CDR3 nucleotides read TGTGCCAGTAGTATAGATCATCGACAGGGGTATAATTCACCCCTCCACTTT. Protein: CASSIDHRQGYNSPLHF. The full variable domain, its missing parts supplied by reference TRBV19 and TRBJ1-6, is DGGITQSPKYLFRKEGQNVTLSCEQNLNHDAMYWYRQDPGQGLRLIYYSQIVNDFQKGDIAEGYSVSREKKESFPLTVTSAQKNPTAFYLCASSIDHRQGYNSPLHFGNGTRLTVT.

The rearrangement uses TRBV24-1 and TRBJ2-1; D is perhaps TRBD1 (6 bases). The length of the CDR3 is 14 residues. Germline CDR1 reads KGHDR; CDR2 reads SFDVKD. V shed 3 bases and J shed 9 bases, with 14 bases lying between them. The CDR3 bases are TGTGCCACCAGTGATCAGGGGAATGAAGGTGAGCAGTTCTTC. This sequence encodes CATSDQGNEGEQFF.

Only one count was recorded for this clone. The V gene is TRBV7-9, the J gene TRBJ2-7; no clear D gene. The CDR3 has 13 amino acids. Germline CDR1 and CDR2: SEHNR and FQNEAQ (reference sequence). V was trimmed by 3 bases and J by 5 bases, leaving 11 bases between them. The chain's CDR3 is CASSFISRNEQYF. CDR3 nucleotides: TGTGCCAGCAGCTTTATATCCCGCAACGAGCAGTACTTC.

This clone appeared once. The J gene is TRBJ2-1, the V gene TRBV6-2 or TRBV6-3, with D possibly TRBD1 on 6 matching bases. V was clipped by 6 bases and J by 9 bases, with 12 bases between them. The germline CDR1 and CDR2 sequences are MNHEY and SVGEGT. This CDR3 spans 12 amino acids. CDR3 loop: CASSPQGREQFF. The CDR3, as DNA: TGTGCCAGCAGCCCCCAGGGGCGTGAGCAGTTCTTC.